This T cell receptor (beta chain) was sequenced in a study of cytomegalovirus exposure and HLA in healthy donors. 60 Vbeta and 13 Jbeta primers were used in PCR. Assay used: immunoSEQ multiplex PCR; TCRdb lists only in-frame clones, some missing. The sample includes around 150,000 clones, approximately 87% of them seen just once. The material sequenced was PBMCs. The TCR comes from a woman younger than 45 in good health and CMV-seronegative.

In DNA form, the CDR3 reads TGTGCCAGCAGCCAAGGGGGCGCCGGGCAGCCCCAGCATTTT. Its translation: CASSQGGAGQPQHF. The V gene is TRBV11-2, the J gene TRBJ1-5, with TRBD1 matching 7 bases. CDR3 size: 14 residues. Germline CDR1 reads SGHAT; CDR2 reads FQNNGV. Unmatched junction bases numbered 8, after V lost 5 bases and J lost 7 bases.